The 25 T cell receptor beta chains in this list originate from one sample, sequenced in a study of shared clonotypes between healthy human individuals. Only in-frame clones appear in the TCRdb table, and some are missing; sequencing was by immunoSEQ multiplex PCR. The sample consists of around 750,000 clones, around two thirds of them appearing once. Material: memory CD4+ T cells sorted from blood. Subset reported: CD45RA-negative fraction. These receptors were obtained from a woman aged 25 to 39 in good health.

The chain has TRBV30 and TRBJ1-3, with unresolved D. V shed 0 bases and J shed 5 bases, with 11 bases lying between them. The CDR3 runs to 14 residues. Per the germline V gene, CDR1 is GTSNPN and CDR2 is SVGIG (reference sequence). The CDR3 reads CAWSVQQVRNTIYF. Here the CDR3 DNA reads TGTGCCTGGAGTGTACAGCAGGTTCGAAACACCATATATTTT. The whole variable domain, filled in from reference TRBV30 and TRBJ1-3, reads SQTIHQWPATLVQPVGSPLSLECTVEGTSNPNLYWYRQAAGRGLQLLFYSVGIGQISSEVPQNLSASRPQDRQFILSSKKLLLSDSGFYLCAWSVQQVRNTIYFGEGSWLTVV.

The V gene is TRBV5-1, the J gene TRBJ2-7; TRBD2 might be the D (5 bases). Trimming shortened V by 0 bases and J by 5 bases, and 12 bases separated the two germline ends. This CDR3 has 14 amino acids. Germline V gives CDR1 SGHRS, CDR2 YFSETQ. The chain's CDR3 is CASSLAWGVNEQYF. As DNA, the CDR3 is TGCGCCAGCAGCTTGGCATGGGGAGTCAACGAGCAGTACTTC.

This clone was seen more than once but under ten times. The chain couples TRBV7-7 to TRBJ2-1; no clear D gene. V lost 5 bases and J lost 4, with 12 bases in between. Per the germline V gene, CDR1 is SSHAT and CDR2 is FNYEAQ (reference sequence). CDR3 size: 14 residues. The CDR3 coding sequence is TGTGCCAGCAGCCCAAGGGTTATATACAATGAGCAGTTCTTC. It codes for CASSPRVIYNEQFF.

This sequence joins TRBV5-1 and TRBJ2-1, with 8 bases matching TRBD1. Losses at the gene ends were 0 bases for V and 2 bases for J; bases not matched to a gene: 4. Germline loops: CDR1 SGHRS, CDR2 YFSETQ. This CDR3 is built from 16 residues. As DNA, the CDR3 is TGCGCCAGCAGCTTGGGACAGGGGAACCCCTACAATGAGCAGTTCTTC. The encoded protein is CASSLGQGNPYNEQFF.

This clone was seen a single time. The chain has TRBV28 and TRBJ1-5; tentatively, D is TRBD1 (6 bases). The germline V gene encodes CDR1 MDHEN and CDR2 SYDVKM. The length of the CDR3 is 14 residues. V lost 5 bases and J 3 bases, leaving 11 bases between the germline ends. The CDR3 region is CASSLGQINQPQHF. The CDR3, as DNA: TGTGCCAGCAGTCTCGGACAGATCAATCAGCCCCAGCATTTT.

Of note for this clone: Mismatch with germline at one junction end may stem from a read error. J is TRBJ2-2 and V is TRBV29-1; D possibly corresponds to TRBD2 (5 bases). The CDR3 runs to 14 residues. CDR1 SQVTM and CDR2 ANQGSEA come from the germline V gene. The CDR3 DNA sequence: TGCAGCGTTGCTCGACGGCTCGAACACCGGGGAGCTGTTTTT. The encoded protein is CSVARRLEHRGAVF.

This clone showed up just a few times. The rearrangement links TRBV28 to TRBJ2-1; D unclear. V shed 5 bases and J shed 8 bases, with 16 bases lying between them. Germline assignment: CDR1 MDHEN and CDR2 SYDVKM. The CDR3 length is 14 residues. The CDR3: CASSQTTGRHEQFF. In nucleotides, the CDR3 is TGTGCCAGCAGTCAGACGACGGGTCGGCATGAGCAGTTCTTC.

This CDR3 reads CASSATGTDTQYF. The CDR3 coding sequence is TGCGCCAGCAGCGCGACCGGCACAGATACGCAGTATTTT. The V and J genes are TRBV10-1 and TRBJ2-3; D is uncertain. The CDR3 has 13 residues. V was pared by 6 bases and J by 1 base, with 8 bases between. Germline CDR1 WNHNN, CDR2 SYGVQD (reference sequence).

The chain uses TRBV11-2 and TRBJ1-4; no definite D call. Deletions cut 7 bases from V and 7 bases from J, with 10 bases between. The V gene's germline CDR1 is SGHAT and CDR2 FQNNGV. This CDR3 region has 12 residues. CDR3 DNA sequence: TGTGCCAGCAACCGGATGGGTGAAAAACTGTTTTTT. Protein product: CASNRMGEKLFF.

The chain has TRBV21-1 and TRBJ2-7; the D call of TRBD1 is as the table states it, not checked on the DNA. TRBV21-1 is shown as a pseudogene. The CDR3 sequence is 15 residues long. CDR3 DNA: TGTGCCATAACACCCGCCGGGACAAAACTCTACGAGCAGTACTTC. It codes for CAITPAGTKLYEQYF.

The chain has TRBV28 and TRBJ1-2; D is uncertain. V lost 7 bases and J 5 bases, leaving 11 bases between the germline ends. This CDR3 is built from 12 residues. Germline CDR1 and CDR2: MDHEN and SYDVKM. CDR3 loop: CASTPPQYGYTF. Written as DNA, the CDR3 is TGTGCCAGCACCCCCCCCCAATATGGCTACACCTTC.

CDR3: CASSIQGGNEQFF. The DNA of the CDR3 is TGTGCCAGCAGCATACAGGGGGGCAATGAGCAGTTCTTC. The chain combines TRBV7-9 with TRBJ2-1; 8 nucleotides agree with TRBD1. Germline V gene sequence: CDR1 SEHNR, CDR2 FQNEAQ (reference sequence). This CDR3 contains 13 residues. With 5 bases clipped from V and 6 bases from J, the junction kept 3 bases outside the gene matches.

J is TRBJ2-1 and V is TRBV12-1; the DNA was not used to check the table's D call, TRBD1. TRBV12-1 is flagged as a pseudogene. The CDR3 loop spans 17 amino acids. The DNA for the CDR3 is TGTGCCAGCAGCTGGGGGGGGACAGGCTTTAGGACGAATGAGCAGTTCTTC. Translation: CASSWGGTGFRTNEQFF.

This clone was seen repeatedly, ten times or more. The chain links TRBV7-9 to TRBJ1-2; D is possibly TRBD1 (5 bases). This CDR3 has 15 residues. V was clipped by 0 bases and J by 8 bases, with 16 bases between them. The germline V gene encodes CDR1 SEHNR and CDR2 FQNEAQ (reference sequence). The CDR3 sequence: CASSLATVSLFGYTF. The CDR3 DNA reads TGTGCCAGCAGCTTAGCGACAGTTTCTTTATTCGGCTACACCTTC.

The J gene is TRBJ2-1, the V gene TRBV30; D perhaps matches TRBD2 (6 bases). The CDR3 extends over 13 amino acids. Trimming pared 3 bases from V and 7 bases from J, leaving 13 bases between. Germline loops: CDR1 GTSNPN, CDR2 SVGIG (reference sequence). The CDR3 DNA reads as TGTGCCTGGAGGGGCGGGACGAAGAATGAGCAGTTCTTC. Protein: CAWRGGTKNEQFF.

V and J are TRBV15 and TRBJ1-1; 7 nucleotides match TRBD1. Germline lookup yields CDR1 LNHNV and CDR2 YYDKDF (reference sequence). The J segment lost 5 bases and the V segment lost 0 bases, leaving 6 bases of the junction unmatched. This CDR3 is built from 15 residues. In nucleotides, the CDR3 is TGTGCCACCAGCAGAGAAGAGGGGGCGATAACTGAAGCTTTCTTT. The encoded protein is CATSREEGAITEAFF.

The V call is TRBV7-8, the J call TRBJ2-7; 7 nucleotides align to TRBD1. The germline V gene encodes CDR1 SGHVS and CDR2 FQNEAQ. This CDR3 spans 13 amino acids. Losses at the gene ends were 5 bases for V and 8 bases for J; bases not matched to a gene: 9. Here the CDR3 reads CASSNENRGQQYF. For the CDR3, the DNA is TGTGCCAGCAGCAACGAAAACAGGGGCCAGCAGTACTTC.

This clone turned up a few times. The chain recombines TRBV4-2 with TRBJ1-2; no reliable D call. This CDR3 contains 13 residues. Germline V lookup: CDR1 LGHNA, CDR2 YNFKEQ. Trimming cost V 0 bases and J 4 bases, with 6 bases left between them. The CDR3: CASSQEVSYGYTF. The CDR3 DNA is TGTGCCAGCAGCCAAGAGGTTTCCTATGGCTACACCTTC.

The chain combines TRBV7-2 with TRBJ2-1; 10 bases line up with TRBD2. Germline V lookup: CDR1 SGHTA, CDR2 FQGNSA. Trimming took 5 bases from V and 9 from J; bases not matched to a gene: 10. The CDR3 runs to 15 residues. The CDR3 spells CASSRALAGRGEQFF. The DNA of the CDR3 is TGTGCCAGCAGCCGGGCACTAGCGGGACGGGGTGAGCAGTTCTTC.

This sequence joins TRBV4-1 and TRBJ1-2; 12 bases agree with TRBD1. Germline V gene lookup returns CDR1 MGHRA and CDR2 YSYEKL. With 3 bases clipped from V and 8 bases from J, the junction kept 10 bases outside the gene matches. This CDR3 region has 16 residues. The CDR3 region has the DNA TGCGCCAGCAGCCAGGTCGGGACAGGGGGCTCTAAGGGCTACACCTTC. This gives the protein CASSQVGTGGSKGYTF.

The chain combines TRBV7-8 with TRBJ2-2; possibly TRBD2 for D (5 bases). The CDR3 loop spans 18 amino acids. CDR1 and CDR2 from the germline V gene are SGHVS and FQNEAQ. Trimming took 6 bases from V and 2 from J, leaving 22 bases between them. The CDR3 region has the DNA TGTGCCAGCAGGCGGGTCGCGGCGTGGAGCGGAAACACCGGGGAGCTGTTTTTT. This gives the protein CASRRVAAWSGNTGELFF.

V gene TRBV2 combines with J gene TRBJ1-2; D uncertain. The CDR3 loop spans 13 amino acids. CDR1 is SNHLY and CDR2 is FYNNEI in the germline V gene. Trimming left V 7 bases short and J 4 bases short, with 13 bases between. The chain's CDR3 is CASTITSFYGYTF. CDR3 nucleotides: TGTGCCAGCACTATTACATCTTTCTATGGCTACACCTTC.

The rearrangement joins TRBV4-2 to TRBJ2-1, with D possibly being TRBD1 or TRBD2 (5 bases each). Germline V gene sequence: CDR1 LGHNA, CDR2 YNFKEQ. V was pared by 0 bases and J by 4 bases, with 10 bases between. The CDR3 contains 15 residues. The CDR3 sequence: CASSQEGTVYNEQFF. DNA for the CDR3: TGTGCCAGCAGCCAAGAGGGGACGGTATACAATGAGCAGTTCTTC.

The chain links TRBV2 to TRBJ1-5, with D tentatively TRBD1 (6 bases). V lost 7 bases and J 6 bases, leaving 19 bases between the germline ends. The CDR3 has 15 amino acids. Looked up from germline, CDR1 is SNHLY and CDR2 is FYNNEI. The CDR3 DNA sequence: TGTGCCAGCAACCTACAGGGACCGGTCGGTCAGCCCCAGCATTTT. It encodes CASNLQGPVGQPQHF. Full variable domain (remainder filled in from reference TRBV2 and TRBJ1-5): EPEVTQTPSHQVTQMGQEVILRCVPISNHLYFYWYRQILGQKVEFLVSFYNNEISEKSEIFDDQFSVERPDGSNFTLKIRSTKLEDSAMYFCASNLQGPVGQPQHFGDGTRLSIL.

The chain combines TRBV5-4 with TRBJ1-2; D not resolved. Germline V gene lookup returns CDR1 SGHNT and CDR2 YYREEE (reference sequence). Trimming removed 3 bases from V and 3 bases from J, with 6 bases in between. The length of the CDR3 is 12 residues. CDR3 DNA: TGTGCCAGCAGCTCACGGGACTATGGCTACACCTTC. Residues: CASSSRDYGYTF.